This T cell receptor beta chain was captured by sequencing in a study of siplizumab effects on memory and regulatory T cells (dated by TCRdb to between 2018 and 2021). About the study as a whole: Across roughly 8 responder-stimulator pairs, mixed lymphocyte reactions were run in pairs, around 1 with siplizumab at 0.75 to 1 ug/mL and around 1 without drug. The study looked at the effect of siplizumab, an anti-CD2 antibody, on alloreactive T-cell subsets in allogeneic mixed lymphocyte reactions made from human PBMCs.

For approximately six days, cells in the mixed lymphocyte reaction were kept in coculture at 37 degrees C. Responder PBMCs were labelled with CFSE and stimulator PBMCs with Violet Dye, then combined at a 1:1 ratio. Sorted unstimulated T cells and proliferating T cells recovered from mixed lymphocyte reactions were subjected to TCRbeta CDR3 sequencing. Fresh whole blood from fewer than twelve HLA-typed healthy donors was used to isolate PBMCs. After the mixed lymphocyte reaction, proliferating CFSE-low responder T cells were FACS-sorted for TCR sequencing. This clone is considered medium-sized (0.01 to 0.1%). Its antigen is still unknown. One base away there is no much larger clone; base qualities are not given. The investigation overall reported the following: In reactions with siplizumab, an average of approximately 69% of mappable alloreactive CD4+ clones were Treg-derived, compared with roughly 27% in control reactions. Unstimulated naive T cells appeared more diverse than memory T cells, and naive cells seemed to contribute substantially to the alloresponse. Roughly 80-97% of proliferating CD4+ or CD8+ clones could not be assigned a naive or memory phenotype. No functional confirmation was obtained for the suppressive function of proliferating Tregs from siplizumab cultures. Siplizumab significantly lowered the cumulative frequency of alloreactive sequences that could be traced to unstimulated CD4+ memory T cells. Because sequences below about 10^-5 frequency were poorly captured, only a minor fraction of alloreactive clones could be mapped to unstimulated subsets.

Libraries were constructed by the immunoSEQ multiplex PCR assay. The deep sequencing platform assayed some 98,000 TCR templates per sample. Genomic DNA extracted from sorted T cells was used for TCRbeta CDR3 sequencing. Processing in the source paper ran as follows. The R programming language was used for clonal analysis of TCRbeta CDR3 data. Alloreactive CD4+ and CD8+ clones were identified by comparing unstimulated samples to CFSE-low samples taken after the reaction. Regulatory or non-regulatory origin of alloreactive CD4+ clones was assigned by matching sequences to the sorted unstimulated Treg and non-Treg repertoires. TCRdb obtained this table from immuneACCESS and retained in-frame rearrangements with V and J assigned. These tables miss some clones; where compared with another copy, unresolved V genes account for less than half of the shortfall, and the remainder is unexplained. The DNA was the basis for D and trimming; V, J and clone size are from that table. This sample is represented by around 7,400 clones; less than 45% of them were singletons. Of the sample, 5.5% to 7.5% is held by the ten largest clones.

Material: CFSE-low (dividing) CD8+ T cells sorted from an allogeneic mixed lymphocyte reaction. This clonotype originated in a human donor in good health; the cells came from an allogeneic mixed lymphocyte reaction.

The DNA reads as follows: TGTGCCAGCAGCTCTCGGACTAGGTCAGGATCCTACAATGAGCAGTTCTTC. Its translation reads: CASSSRTRSGSYNEQFF. The chain couples TRBV11-3 to TRBJ2-1, with 7 middle bases fitting TRBD2. For CDR1 and CDR2, the germline V gene lists SGHNT and YENEEA. V ends up 4 bases short and J 1 base short, with an unmatched junction base count of 10. Measured from the cysteine to the phenylalanine, the CDR3 is 17 residues long. CDR3 DNA is the only sequence kept; it has 51 bases, read in frame from the first base.